The 12 T cell receptor beta chains below come from one sample, sequenced in a study of tumor and adjacent non-tumor tissue in lung cancer. RNA was extracted from bulk tissue without any cell sorting. The normal lung tissue was taken more than 3 cm from the tumor edge. A modified ARM-PCR protocol with three rounds of nested PCR amplified TCRbeta. TCRdb independently ran MiXCR on the multiplex PCR reads; one entry per CDR3 protein. The sample has more than 60,000 distinct CDR3 sequences, around 80% seen once. The specimen sequenced was distant non-tumor lung tissue. These receptors all stem from a man in his sixties with non-small cell lung cancer.

CDR3 protein: CASSALTAVGETQYF. For the CDR3, the DNA is TGTGCCAGCTCAGCACTTACAGCGGTTGGAGAGACCCAGTACTTC. The gene calls are TRBV18 and TRBJ2-5, with D perhaps matching TRBD2 (5 bases). V was cut by 5 bases and J by 4 bases, with 17 bases left in between. The CDR3 extends over 15 amino acids. Germline loops: CDR1 KGHSH, CDR2 LQKENI.

This sequence joins TRBV29-1 and TRBJ2-3, with no clear D. The CDR3 extends over 12 amino acids. Germline V lookup: CDR1 SQVTM, CDR2 ANQGSEA. Here the CDR3 DNA reads TGCACTATAGGATTTGGCGCAGATACGCAGTATTTT. It codes for CTIGFGADTQYF.

On this clonotype itself: The junction does not match germline at one end; this may be a read error. The rearrangement links TRBV6-1 to TRBJ1-6, with D tentatively TRBD1 (6 bases). This CDR3 has 16 residues. The germline gives CDR1 MNHNS, CDR2 SASEGT. CDR3 region: CASGENPGTTGITFHF. The CDR3 DNA reads TGTGCCAGCGGTGAGAATCCCGGGACAACGGGGATCACCTTCCACTTT.

With respect to this clonotype: The CDR3 carries no conserved terminal phenylalanine or tryptophan, so it likely arises from a read error. V usage is TRBV12-3 or TRBV12-4 and J usage is TRBJ2-3, with D perhaps TRBD2 (5 bases). V lost 3 bases and J lost 5, with 12 bases in between. CDR3 length: 14 amino acids. This CDR3 reads CASSFPLLVDTQYL. The CDR3 DNA reads TGTGCCAGCAGTTTCCCCCTACTAGTAGATACGCAGTATCTT.

As regards this clonotype: The missing conserved phenylalanine or tryptophan at the end of this CDR3 makes a read error likely. This sequence joins TRBV5-4 and TRBJ2-2; D is uncertain. CDR3 size: 13 residues. Germline V gene data show CDR1 as SGHNT and CDR2 as YYREEE (reference sequence). CDR3: CTSSLAETGELFY. CDR3 nucleotide sequence: TGTACCAGCAGCTTGGCAGAGACCGGGGAGCTGTTTTAT.

This clonotype showed up just a few times. V and J are TRBV11-2 and TRBJ2-7, with no clear D. Germline CDR1 reads SGHAT; CDR2 reads FQNNGV. V shed 1 base and J shed 5 bases, with 6 bases lying between them. This CDR3 contains 12 residues. CDR3 residues: CASSLGSDEQYF. CDR3 DNA: TGTGCCAGCAGCTTAGGATCCGACGAGCAGTACTTC. Complete variable domain (other parts from reference TRBV11-2 and TRBJ2-7): EAGVAQSPRYKIIEKRQSVAFWCNPISGHATLYWYQQILGQGPKLLIQFQNNGVVDDSQLPKDRFSAERLKGVDSTLKIQPAKLEDSAVYLCASSLGSDEQYFGPGTRLTVT.

V gene TRBV29-1 combines with J gene TRBJ2-7; D could derive from TRBD1 or TRBD2 (6 bases each). The CDR3 has 14 amino acids. CDR1 SQVTM and CDR2 ANQGSEA come from the germline V gene. CDR3 amino acids: CRAQGGRGEHEQYF. The CDR3 DNA follows: TGCAGAGCTCAGGGAGGCAGGGGTGAGCACGAGCAGTACTTC.

Comment on this clonotype: The junction does not match germline at one end; this may be a read error. This chain joins TRBV28 and TRBJ1-2; 7 bases map to TRBD1. Germline V gene data show CDR1 as MDHEN and CDR2 as SYDVKM. This CDR3 has 15 amino acids. CDR3 coding DNA: TGTGCCAGCAGTCGTCTTGGACAGGACACTTATGCCTACACCTTC. It yields the protein CASSRLGQDTYAYTF.

CDR3 loop: CASSQVLRQETQYF. CDR3 DNA sequence: TGCGCCAGCAGCCAAGTCCTGCGCCAAGAGACCCAGTACTTC. The chain joins TRBV4-1 to TRBJ2-5; D is unclear. Trimming pared 1 base from V and 1 base from J, leaving 7 bases between. Germline-derived CDR1 and CDR2 are MGHRA and YSYEKL. The CDR3 contains 14 residues.

This clonotype was found once. One junction end disagrees with the germline gene, perhaps due to a read error. In DNA form, the CDR3 reads TGTGCCAGCAGTGACAATTCTGGGGCCAACGTCCTGTCCTTC. Its translation: CASSDNSGANVLSF. The gene calls are TRBV6-1 and TRBJ2-6; the D gene is possibly TRBD1 (5 bases). The germline V gene encodes CDR1 MNHNS and CDR2 SASEGT. The CDR3 covers 14 residues.

The chain joins TRBV10-1 to TRBJ2-7; 7 bases line up with TRBD1. The CDR3 runs 15 residues. Germline V gene data show CDR1 as WNHNN and CDR2 as SYGVQD (reference sequence). Germline trimming cut 3 bases from V and 3 bases from J; bases unmatched to any gene: 8. The CDR3 DNA is TGCGCCAGCAGTGATACAGGACAGGATTTCTACGAGCAGTACTTC. Protein sequence: CASSDTGQDFYEQYF.

This chain joins TRBV7-8 and TRBJ2-7; D unclear. Germline CDR1 reads SGHVS; CDR2 reads FQNEAQ. The CDR3 length is 16 residues. In nucleotides, the CDR3 is TGTGTCCGCAGCTTAGATGTGCTCGGCAGCTCCTACGAGCAGTACTTC. This translates into CVRSLDVLGSSYEQYF.